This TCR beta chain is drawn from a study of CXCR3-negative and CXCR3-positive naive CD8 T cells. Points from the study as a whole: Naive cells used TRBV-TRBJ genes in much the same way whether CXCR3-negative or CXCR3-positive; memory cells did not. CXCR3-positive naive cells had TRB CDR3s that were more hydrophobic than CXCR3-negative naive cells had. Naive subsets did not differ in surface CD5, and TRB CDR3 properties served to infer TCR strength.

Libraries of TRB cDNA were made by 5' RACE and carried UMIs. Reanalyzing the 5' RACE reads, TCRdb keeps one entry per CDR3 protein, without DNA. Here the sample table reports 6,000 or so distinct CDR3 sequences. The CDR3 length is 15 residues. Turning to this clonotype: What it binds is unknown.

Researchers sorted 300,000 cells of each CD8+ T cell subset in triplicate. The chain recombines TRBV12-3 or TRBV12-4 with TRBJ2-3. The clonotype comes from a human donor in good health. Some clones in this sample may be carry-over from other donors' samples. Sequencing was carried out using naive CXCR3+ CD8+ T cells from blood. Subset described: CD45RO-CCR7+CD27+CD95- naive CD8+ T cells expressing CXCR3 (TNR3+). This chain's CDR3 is CASSLSGDSTETQYF.